Shown below are 14 T cell receptor beta chains from a single sample sequenced in a study of shared clonotypes between healthy human individuals. Sequencing used immunoSEQ multiplex PCR; TCRdb keeps in-frame clones, though not all of them. The top ten clones hold 0.6% to 0.7% of a sample with over a million clones, around 82% of them seen once. Source material: memory CD4+ T cells from PBMCs. Subset indicated: CD45RA-negative fraction. These receptors originate from a man aged 18-30 years in good health. Some clones in this sample may be carry-over from other donors' samples.

This chain joins TRBV6-1 and TRBJ2-7; D perhaps matches TRBD1 (5 bases). The CDR3 totals 14 residues. Looked up from germline, CDR1 is MNHNS and CDR2 is SASEGT. V was cut by 7 bases and J by 6 bases, with 19 bases left in between. The CDR3 nucleotides read TGTGCCAGCACCCCTGGTGATGTAAGGGGCGAGCAGTACTTC. Translated, it gives CASTPGDVRGEQYF.

The rearrangement links TRBV7-3 to TRBJ1-5; 8 bases agree with TRBD1. CDR1 and CDR2 (germline): SGHTA, FQGTGA. The CDR3 runs 16 residues. The junction had 12 bases not matched to a gene; V was cut back by 5 bases and J by 6 bases. The CDR3: CASSPQTGASRQPQHF. CDR3 DNA: TGTGCCAGCAGCCCCCAGACAGGGGCATCGCGTCAGCCCCAGCATTTT.

V and J are TRBV7-2 and TRBJ1-1; no reliable D call. This CDR3 spans 15 amino acids. Trimming cost V 1 base and J 0 bases, with 9 bases left between them. Germline assignment: CDR1 SGHTA and CDR2 FQGNSA. Written as DNA, the CDR3 is TGTGCCAGCAGCTTAGGCAAGGCGATGAACACTGAAGCTTTCTTT. This translates into CASSLGKAMNTEAFF.

V gene TRBV7-2 combines with J gene TRBJ2-7; tentatively, D is TRBD2 (5 bases). Germline V gives CDR1 SGHTA, CDR2 FQGNSA. The CDR3 has 14 amino acids. With 2 bases removed from V and 3 bases from J, the gap between germline ends came to 11 bases. The CDR3 nucleotides are TGTGCCAGCAGCTTAATGGACTCCCTCTACGAGCAGTACTTC. Residues: CASSLMDSLYEQYF.

The rearrangement links TRBV30 to TRBJ2-2; TRBD2 aligns across 7 bases. The CDR3 length is 14 residues. Per germline, CDR1 GTSNPN and CDR2 SVGIG (reference sequence). CDR3 bases: TGTGCAAAAACCGGGGGGTGGAACACCGGGGAGCTGTTTTTT. Its translation is CAKTGGWNTGELFF.

A word on this clone: Other nucleotide sequences in the sample specify the same CDR3. The rearrangement uses TRBV20-1 and TRBJ2-1; D call uncertain. Germline-derived CDR1 and CDR2 are DFQATT and SNEGSKA (reference sequence). The CDR3 spans 10 residues. The germline V and J ends were trimmed by 7 bases and 3 bases, with 4 bases remaining between them. CDR3 DNA sequence: TGCAGTGGTGTCTACAATGAGCAGTTCTTC. Encoded protein: CSGVYNEQFF.

Regarding this clone: A much larger clonotype is one base distant, so this may be a read error. Without the conserved terminal phenylalanine or tryptophan, this CDR3 likely stems from a read error. The chain is built from TRBV7-3 and TRBJ2-2; 9 positions agree with TRBD1. Germline lookup yields CDR1 SGHTA and CDR2 FQGTGA. This CDR3 region has 15 residues. With V trimmed by 4 bases and J by 2 bases, 2 bases remained unmatched. CDR3 residues: CASSSTGGNTGELFS. CDR3 coding DNA: TGTGCCAGCAGCTCGACAGGGGGAAACACCGGGGAGCTGTTTTCT.

The rearrangement joins TRBV6-1 to TRBJ2-7; D remains unclear. Trimming took 1 base from V and 9 from J, leaving 10 bases between them. CDR1 and CDR2 from the germline V gene are MNHNS and SASEGT. The CDR3 length is 12 residues. The CDR3 is CASSEETEAQYF. CDR3 nucleotides: TGTGCCAGCAGTGAAGAGACCGAGGCGCAGTACTTC.

The chain uses TRBV29-1 and TRBJ2-1; 8 nucleotides line up with TRBD1. Germline-derived CDR1 and CDR2 are SQVTM and ANQGSEA. This CDR3 is built from 13 residues. J was trimmed by 8 bases and V by 4 bases; bases with no gene match: 7. The CDR3 reads CSVGQGSRDEQFF. The CDR3 nucleotides read TGCAGCGTTGGACAGGGGTCGAGAGATGAGCAGTTCTTC.

V is TRBV5-1 and J is TRBJ1-1; TRBD1 matches 8 bases. CDR1 is SGHRS, CDR2 YFSETQ, per germline. CDR3 length: 17 amino acids. The V and J ends lost 0 bases and 1 base, in that order; junction bases with no gene match: 8. The CDR3 sequence: CASSLGPQGARNTEAFF. The CDR3 DNA reads TGCGCCAGCAGCTTGGGTCCCCAGGGGGCGAGGAACACTGAAGCTTTCTTT.

The V gene is TRBV28, the J gene TRBJ1-2; TRBD1 is a possible D gene (6 bases). V dropped 6 bases and J dropped 4 bases, with 15 bases sitting between them. The CDR3 has 14 amino acids. The germline CDR1 and CDR2 sequences are MDHEN and SYDVKM. Here the CDR3 reads CASRTPGVSYGYTF. The CDR3 DNA reads TGTGCCAGCAGAACTCCAGGGGTGTCCTATGGCTACACCTTC.

As for this clone: The sample carries other DNA sequences with the same CDR3. This chain uses TRBV18 with TRBJ2-3; D is unclear. The germline gives CDR1 KGHSH, CDR2 LQKENI. V dropped 6 bases and J dropped 4 bases, with 11 bases sitting between them. This CDR3 spans 13 amino acids. CDR3 nucleotide sequence: TGTGCCAGCTCGAGAGGCGTGGCAGATACGCAGTATTTT. It translates to CASSRGVADTQYF.

The chain combines TRBV5-5 with TRBJ1-5; tentatively, D is TRBD1 (5 bases). The CDR3 has 17 residues. V dropped 3 bases and J dropped 1 base, with 17 bases sitting between them. The germline V gene has CDR1 SGHKS and CDR2 YYEKEE (reference sequence). The CDR3 loop is CASSWGRRAESNQPQHF. The DNA for the CDR3 is TGTGCCAGCAGCTGGGGCCGTCGGGCGGAGAGCAATCAGCCCCAGCATTTT.

The chain combines TRBV30 with TRBJ1-4; 7 positions match TRBD1. The length of the CDR3 is 12 residues. Germline CDR1 reads GTSNPN; CDR2 reads SVGIG (reference sequence). The J segment lost 8 bases and the V segment lost 7 bases, leaving 7 bases of the junction unmatched. Here the CDR3 reads CASKGAPEKLFF. In DNA, the CDR3 is TGTGCCTCTAAGGGGGCTCCGGAAAAACTGTTTTTT.